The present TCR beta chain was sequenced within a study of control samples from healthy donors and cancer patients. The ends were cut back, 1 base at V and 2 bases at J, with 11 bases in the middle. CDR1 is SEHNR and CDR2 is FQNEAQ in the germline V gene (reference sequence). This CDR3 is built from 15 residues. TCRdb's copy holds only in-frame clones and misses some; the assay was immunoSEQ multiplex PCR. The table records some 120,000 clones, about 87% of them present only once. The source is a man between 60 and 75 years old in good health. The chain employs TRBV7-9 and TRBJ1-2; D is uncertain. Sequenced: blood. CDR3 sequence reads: CASSLDLLGNYGYTF. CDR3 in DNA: TGTGCCAGCAGCTTAGATTTATTAGGAAACTATGGCTACACCTTC.